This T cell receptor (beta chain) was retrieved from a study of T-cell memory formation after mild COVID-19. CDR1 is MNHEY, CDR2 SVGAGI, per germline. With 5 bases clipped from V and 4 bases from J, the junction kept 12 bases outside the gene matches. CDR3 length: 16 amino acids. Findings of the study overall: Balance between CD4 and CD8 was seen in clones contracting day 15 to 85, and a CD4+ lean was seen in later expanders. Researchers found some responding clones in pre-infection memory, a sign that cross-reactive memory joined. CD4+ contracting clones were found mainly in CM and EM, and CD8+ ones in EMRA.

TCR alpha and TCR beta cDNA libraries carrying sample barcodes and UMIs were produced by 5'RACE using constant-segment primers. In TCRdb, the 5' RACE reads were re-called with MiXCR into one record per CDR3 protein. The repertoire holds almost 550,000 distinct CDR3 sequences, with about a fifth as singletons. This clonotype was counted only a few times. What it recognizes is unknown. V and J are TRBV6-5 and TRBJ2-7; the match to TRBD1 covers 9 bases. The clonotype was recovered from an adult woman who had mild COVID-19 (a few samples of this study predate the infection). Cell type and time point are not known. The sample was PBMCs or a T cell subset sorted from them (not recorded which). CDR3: CASSGVPGTGSYEQYF. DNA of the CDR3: TGTGCCAGCAGTGGGGTCCCCGGGACAGGGAGTTACGAGCAGTACTTC.